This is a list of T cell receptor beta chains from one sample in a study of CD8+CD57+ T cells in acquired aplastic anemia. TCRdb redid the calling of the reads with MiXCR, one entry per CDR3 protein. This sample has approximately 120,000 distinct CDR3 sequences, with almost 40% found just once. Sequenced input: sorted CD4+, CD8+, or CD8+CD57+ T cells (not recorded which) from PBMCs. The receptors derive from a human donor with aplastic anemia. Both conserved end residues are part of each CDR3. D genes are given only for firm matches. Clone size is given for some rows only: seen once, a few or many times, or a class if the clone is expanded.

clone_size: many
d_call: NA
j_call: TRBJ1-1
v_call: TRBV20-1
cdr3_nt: TGCAGTGCTAGCGACGGGACTAAATCTGAAGCTTTCTTT
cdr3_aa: CSASDGTKSEAFF

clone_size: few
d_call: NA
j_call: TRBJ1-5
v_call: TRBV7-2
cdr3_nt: TGTGCCGGGGGGGGGGCAGGGCCCCCTGTTCGGCCCCAGCATTTT
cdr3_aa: CAGGGAGPPVRPQHF

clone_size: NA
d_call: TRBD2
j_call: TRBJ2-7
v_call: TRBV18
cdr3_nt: TGTGCCAGCTCACCCCTTTCCCTAGCGGGGGGGGGCGAGCAGTACTTC
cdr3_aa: CASSPLSLAGGGEQYF

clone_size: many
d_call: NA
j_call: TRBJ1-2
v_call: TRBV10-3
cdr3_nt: TGTGCCATCAGTGAGTCGAGGGCCGGAGCCCCTTATGGCTACACCTTC
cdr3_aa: CAISESRAGAPYGYTF

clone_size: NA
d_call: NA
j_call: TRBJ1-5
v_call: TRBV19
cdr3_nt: TGTGCCAGTAGTATCGAGTCGGGCGATCAGCCCCAGCATTTT
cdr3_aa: CASSIESGDQPQHF

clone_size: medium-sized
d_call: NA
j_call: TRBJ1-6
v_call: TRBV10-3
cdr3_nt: TGTGCCATCAGTGAGTCGGATTCACCCCTCCACTTT
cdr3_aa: CAISESDSPLHF

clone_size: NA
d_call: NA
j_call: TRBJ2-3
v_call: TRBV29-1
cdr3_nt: TGCAGCGCCCTAGCCCCATTTAACGTGGGCACAGATACGCAGTATTTT
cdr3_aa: CSALAPFNVGTDTQYF

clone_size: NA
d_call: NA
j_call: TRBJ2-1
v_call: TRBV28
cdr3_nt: TGTGCCAGCAGTTTATCCGGTGAGCAGTTCTTC
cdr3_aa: CASSLSGEQFF

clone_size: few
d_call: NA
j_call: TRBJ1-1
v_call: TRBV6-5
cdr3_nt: TGTGCCAGCAGTTCCCAGCAGAGGGCTTTCTTT
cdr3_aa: CASSSQQRAFF

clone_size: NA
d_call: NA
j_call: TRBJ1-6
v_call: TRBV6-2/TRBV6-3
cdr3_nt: TGTGCCAGCAGTCACTCGAAGTCCAGGAGCTCCTATAATTCACCCCTCCACTTT
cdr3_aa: CASSHSKSRSSYNSPLHF

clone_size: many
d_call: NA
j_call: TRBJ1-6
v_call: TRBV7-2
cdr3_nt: TGTGCCAGCAGCCGGAGACAGACCTCCTATAATTCACCCCTCCACTTT
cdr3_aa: CASSRRQTSYNSPLHF

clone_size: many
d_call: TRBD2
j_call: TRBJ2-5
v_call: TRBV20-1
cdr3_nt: TGCAGTGCTAGGAGCGGGGGGGCGAGAGAGACCCAGTACTTC
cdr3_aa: CSARSGGARETQYF

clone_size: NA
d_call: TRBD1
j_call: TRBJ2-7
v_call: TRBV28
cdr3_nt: TGTGCCAGCAGTTTAAGGACAGGGGGATTCCACGAGCAGTACTTC
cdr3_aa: CASSLRTGGFHEQYF

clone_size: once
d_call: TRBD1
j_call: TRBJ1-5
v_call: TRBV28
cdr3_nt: TGCGCCAGCACCCTCCCACAGGGGACCCGGCGGCCCCAGCATTTT
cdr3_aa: CASTLPQGTRRPQHF

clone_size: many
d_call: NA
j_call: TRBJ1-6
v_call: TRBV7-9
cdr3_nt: TGTGCCAGCAGCTTAAGACAGGAAAATTCACCCCTCCACTTT
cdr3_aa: CASSLRQENSPLHF